This note documents a single T cell receptor (beta chain) sequence. Its antigen is still unknown. No base quality values were provided; no much bigger clone lies one nucleotide off. This sample stems from a study of blood T cell repertoires in COVID-19 (dated by TCRdb to about 2020). Concerning the study at large: The collaborator samples originated in the United States, Italy and Spain and spanned the acute and convalescent phases of COVID-19. The material from the prospective study consisted of cDNA or gDNA derived from T cells, B-cell-depleted T cells, or PBMCs. The dataset comprised deeply sampled blood TCRbeta repertoires from subjects exposed to, actively infected with, or recovered from COVID-19. A freely available public database, intended as a resource for researchers studying the immune response to SARS-CoV-2, is where the repertoires were released. Samples were obtained from the ongoing ImmuneRACE study (first 160 participants) and from roughly 1,300 subjects provided by 6 global collaborators. The sample metadata nearly always contained a de-identified subject ID, COVID-19 status, age in years and sex. HLA class I and class II types, where available, came from metadata supplied by the sample provider rather than from assay-based typing.

Overall results and qualifications from the work: Clinical and demographic metadata were provided uncurated, with the amount varying by source and participant.

Sequences PRHDT (CDR1) and FYEKMQ (CDR2) are obtained from the germline V gene (reference sequence). The cysteine opens and the phenylalanine closes a CDR3 of 16 amino acids. Only the CDR3 part of the read is kept: 48 bases, read in frame from the first base. V is pruned by 5 bases and J by 2 bases, leaving 9 bases of the junction without a gene match. TCRbeta CDR3 regions were amplified from genomic DNA using the immunoSEQ Assay, a bias-controlled multiplex PCR. The original methods were these. Within the assay, amplification of reference gene primers was used to estimate how many nucleated cells each sample contained. Sequence reads were collapsed and filtered to measure the absolute abundance of every unique TCRbeta CDR3 rearrangement. For each sample, productive Simpson clonality was calculated by taking the square root of Simpson's diversity index across productive rearrangements. TCRdb's version of the immuneACCESS table is confined to in-frame rearrangements and falls short of the full clone set. An unresolved V gene accounts for under half of the shortfall where checked; the remainder is of unknown origin. V and J calls and clone size are given by that table; D and trimming were obtained from the DNA. This sample holds approximately 80,000 clones; around 86% were observed only once. About 8% of the sample goes to the ten largest clones.

Whole blood was collected in K2EDTA tubes by collaborating institutions according to the institutions' own protocols. Collaborator samples were shipped for TCRbeta analysis as frozen whole blood, isolated PBMCs, or DNA extracted from either sample type. The receptor comes from a man aged 50 to 60 with active COVID-19. In this chain, TRBV13 is recombined with TRBJ2-1; TRBD2 aligns with 7 central bases. Sequenced material: peripheral blood. In nucleotide form, the sequence is TGTGCCAGCAGCATCACGGGCGGGAGTCCCTACAATGAGCAGTTCTTC. This yields the protein CASSITGGSPYNEQFF.